The sequence of this TCR beta chain was determined in a study of prognosis after radiotherapy for stage I lung cancer. The overall study: The patients, all with stage I non-small cell lung cancer, were enrolled between early 2018 and January 2019.

Multiplex PCR, run in two rounds, amplified TCR beta CDR3 from genomic DNA. First-round PCR amplification was performed with primers specific to each TRBV and TRBJ gene. TCRdb used MiXCR to reprocess the multiplex PCR reads, holding one entry per CDR3 protein. The sample lists about 16,000 distinct CDR3 sequences; roughly two fifths were seen once. Each of two time points yielded roughly 6 milliliters of peripheral venous blood. The source of this sequence is a donor aged 50 or older with non-small cell lung cancer. Specimen: PBMCs, collected before or after stereotactic body radiation therapy (not recorded which).

The DNA for the CDR3 is TGTGCCAGCAGCCTAAGGGGACTAGCGGCAGATACGCAGTATTTT. The encoded protein is CASSLRGLAADTQYF. This chain uses TRBV11-2 with TRBJ2-3, with 11 bases matching TRBD2. Trimming cost V 5 bases and J 4 bases; bases outside gene matches: 5. Germline V CDR1 and CDR2: SGHAT, FQNNGV. The CDR3 covers 15 residues.